This T cell receptor beta chain is from a study of T cell repertoires in cytomegalovirus infection. At the level of the study: Shared public TCR beta signatures pointed to both CMV infection and a matching HLA type.

CDR1 SGHVS and CDR2 FNYEAQ come from the germline V gene. The CDR3 has 18 amino acids. With V trimmed by 5 bases and J by 1 base, 12 bases remained unmatched. This clonotype was detected a few times. Its antigen is undetermined. One entry per CDR3 protein, called by TCRdb with MiXCR from the reads. The sample includes 200,000 or so distinct CDR3 sequences, about 38% seen only once; the top ten take more than 50%. Study results and limitations: Carriers of CMV plus the relevant HLA were identified by cumulative public TCR beta family frequency.

The material was CD8+ T cells from cultured PBMCs, obtained from culture after CMV antigen stimulation. The origin of this receptor is a human donor in good health (CMV status not recorded). Some clones in this sample may be carry-over from other donors' samples. The chain carries TRBV7-6 and TRBJ2-3; 10 bases map to TRBD2. CDR3 region: CASSQGALAGDRTDTQYF. In DNA, the CDR3 is TGTGCCAGCAGCCAAGGGGCGCTAGCGGGGGACCGCACAGATACGCAGTATTTT.